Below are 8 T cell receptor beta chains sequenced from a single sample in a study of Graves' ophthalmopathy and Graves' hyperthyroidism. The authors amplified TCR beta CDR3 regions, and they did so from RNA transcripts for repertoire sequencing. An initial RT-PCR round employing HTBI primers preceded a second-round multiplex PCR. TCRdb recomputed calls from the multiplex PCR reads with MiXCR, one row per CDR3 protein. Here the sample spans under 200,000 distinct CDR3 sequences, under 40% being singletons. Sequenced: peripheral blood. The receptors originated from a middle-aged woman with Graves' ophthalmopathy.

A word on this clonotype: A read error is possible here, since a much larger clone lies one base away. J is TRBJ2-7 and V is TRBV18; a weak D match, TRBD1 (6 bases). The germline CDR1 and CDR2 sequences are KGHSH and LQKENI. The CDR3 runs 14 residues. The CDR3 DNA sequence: TGTACCAGCTCACAGGGCAGCTTCCCCTACGAGCAGTACTTC. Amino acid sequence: CTSSQGSFPYEQYF.

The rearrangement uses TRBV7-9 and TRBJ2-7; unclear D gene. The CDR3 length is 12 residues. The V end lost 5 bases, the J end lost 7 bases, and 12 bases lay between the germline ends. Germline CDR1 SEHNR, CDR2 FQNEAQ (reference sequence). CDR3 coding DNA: TGTGCCAGCAGCCATTCTAAGGGAGAGCAGTACTTC. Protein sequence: CASSHSKGEQYF.

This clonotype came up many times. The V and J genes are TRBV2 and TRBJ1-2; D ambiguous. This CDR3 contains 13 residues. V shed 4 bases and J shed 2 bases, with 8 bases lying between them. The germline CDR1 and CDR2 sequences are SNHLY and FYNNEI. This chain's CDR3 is CASSGNSNYGYTF. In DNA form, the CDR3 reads TGTGCCAGCAGTGGTAACAGCAACTATGGCTACACCTTC.

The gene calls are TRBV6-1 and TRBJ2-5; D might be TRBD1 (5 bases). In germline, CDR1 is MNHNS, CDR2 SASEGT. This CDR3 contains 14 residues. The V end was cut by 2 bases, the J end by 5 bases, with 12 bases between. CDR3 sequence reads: CASSESQGRETQYF. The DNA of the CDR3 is TGTGCCAGCAGTGAATCCCAGGGTAGGGAGACCCAGTACTTC.

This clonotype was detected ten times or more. The CDR3 coding sequence is TGTGCCAGCAGCCCCCGCGGGGGACTGAACACTGAAGCTTTCTTT. Its translation is CASSPRGGLNTEAFF. The chain carries TRBV12-3 or TRBV12-4 and TRBJ1-1; D is perhaps TRBD1 (5 bases). Trimming took off 6 bases at V and 0 bases at J, with 14 bases between the two ends. This CDR3 region has 15 residues.

CDR3 amino acids: CASSPQMGSVENTEAFF. The CDR3 coding sequence is TGTGCCAGCAGCCCCCAAATGGGAAGTGTGGAGAACACTGAAGCTTTCTTT. This chain connects TRBV9 to TRBJ1-1; D is ambiguous. This CDR3 is built from 17 residues. Trimming took off 4 bases at V and 1 base at J, with 20 bases between the two ends. The germline V gene encodes CDR1 SGDLS and CDR2 YYNGEE.

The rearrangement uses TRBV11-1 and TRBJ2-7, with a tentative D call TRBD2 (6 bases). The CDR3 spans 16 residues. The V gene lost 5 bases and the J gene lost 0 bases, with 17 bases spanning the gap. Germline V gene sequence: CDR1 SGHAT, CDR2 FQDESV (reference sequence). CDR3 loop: CASSPLRGGPSYEQYF. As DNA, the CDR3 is TGTGCCAGCAGCCCATTAAGAGGAGGGCCCTCCTACGAGCAGTACTTC.

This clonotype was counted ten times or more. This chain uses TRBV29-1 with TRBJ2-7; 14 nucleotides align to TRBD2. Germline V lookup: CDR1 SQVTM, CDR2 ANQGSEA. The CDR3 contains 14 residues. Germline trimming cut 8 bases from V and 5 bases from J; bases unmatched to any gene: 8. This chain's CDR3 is CSTHSGLAGDEQYF. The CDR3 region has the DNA TGCAGCACCCACTCGGGACTAGCGGGAGACGAGCAGTACTTC.